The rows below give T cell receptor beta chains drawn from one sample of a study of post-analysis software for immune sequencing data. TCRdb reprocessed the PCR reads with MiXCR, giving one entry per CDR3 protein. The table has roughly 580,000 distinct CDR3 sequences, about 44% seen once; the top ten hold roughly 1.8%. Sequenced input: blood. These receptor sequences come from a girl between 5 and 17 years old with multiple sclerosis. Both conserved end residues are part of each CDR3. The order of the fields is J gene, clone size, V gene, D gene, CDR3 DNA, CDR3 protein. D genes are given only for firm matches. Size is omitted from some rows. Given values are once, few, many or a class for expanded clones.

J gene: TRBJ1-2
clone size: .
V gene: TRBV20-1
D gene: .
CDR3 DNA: TGCAGTGCTGTCCTCCAGGACAGCTGGACTTCGGGCTCCACCTTC
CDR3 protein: CSAVLQDSWTSGSTF

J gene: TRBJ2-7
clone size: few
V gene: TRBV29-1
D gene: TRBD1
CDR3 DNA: TGCAGCGTTGAGGCAGGGGGCGTTCCCGAGCAGTACTTC
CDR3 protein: CSVEAGGVPEQYF

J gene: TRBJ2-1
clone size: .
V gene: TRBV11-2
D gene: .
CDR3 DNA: TGTGCCAGCAGCTTAGGACGGGGGCGGGACGCCTACAATGAGCAGTTCTTC
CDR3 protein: CASSLGRGRDAYNEQFF

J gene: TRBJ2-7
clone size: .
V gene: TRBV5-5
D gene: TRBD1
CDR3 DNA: TGTGCCAGCAGCTACCCGGGGCAGGGGGCCTACGAGCAGTACTTC
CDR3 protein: CASSYPGQGAYEQYF

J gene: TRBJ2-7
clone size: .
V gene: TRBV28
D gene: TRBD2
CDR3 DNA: TGTGCCCGCAGTCCTTCCCCCACTAGCGGGAGCTACGAGCAGTACTTC
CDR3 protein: CARSPSPTSGSYEQYF

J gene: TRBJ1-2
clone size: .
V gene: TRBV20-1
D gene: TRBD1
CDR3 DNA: TGCAGTGCTAGAAGTCCGGGACAGAGTTATGGCTACACCTTC
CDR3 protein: CSARSPGQSYGYTF

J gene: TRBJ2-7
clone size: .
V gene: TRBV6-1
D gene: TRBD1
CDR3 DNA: TGTGCCAGCAGTCGTCCGGGACAGTCGCAGTACTTC
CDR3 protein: CASSRPGQSQYF

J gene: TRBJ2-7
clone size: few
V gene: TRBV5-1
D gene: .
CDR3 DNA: TGCGCCAGCAGCTATTATGAGGGGAAAGAGCAGTACTTC
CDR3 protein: CASSYYEGKEQYF

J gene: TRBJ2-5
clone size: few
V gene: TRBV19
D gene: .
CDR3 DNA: TGTGCCAGTAGCCCCTTCGCGGGGCCCCAAGAGACCCAGTACTTC
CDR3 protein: CASSPFAGPQETQYF

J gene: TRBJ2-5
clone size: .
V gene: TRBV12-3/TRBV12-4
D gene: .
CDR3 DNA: TGTGCCAGCAGTTTTCATCCGGGGGCGGTGACCCAGTACTTC
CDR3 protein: CASSFHPGAVTQYF

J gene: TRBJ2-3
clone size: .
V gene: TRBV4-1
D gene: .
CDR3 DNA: TGCGCCAGCAGCGGGGTCGGACTCAGCACAGATACGCAGTATTTT
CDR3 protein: CASSGVGLSTDTQYF

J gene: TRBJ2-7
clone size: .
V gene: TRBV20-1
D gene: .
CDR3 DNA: TGCAGTGCTAGAGATCGGGCGATAGCTAGGTACGAGCAGTACTTC
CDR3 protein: CSARDRAIARYEQYF

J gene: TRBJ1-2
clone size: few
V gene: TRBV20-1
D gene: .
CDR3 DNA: TGCAGTGCTTCCCAGGGCTACACCTTC
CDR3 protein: CSASQGYTF

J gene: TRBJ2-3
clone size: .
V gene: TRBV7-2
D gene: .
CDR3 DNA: TGTGCCAGCAGCTTAGTGGTCAGAGGGAATACGCAGTATTTT
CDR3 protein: CASSLVVRGNTQYF

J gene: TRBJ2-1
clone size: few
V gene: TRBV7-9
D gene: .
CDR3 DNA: TGTGCCAGCAGATTCTGGGGCGATGAGCAGTTCTTC
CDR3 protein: CASRFWGDEQFF

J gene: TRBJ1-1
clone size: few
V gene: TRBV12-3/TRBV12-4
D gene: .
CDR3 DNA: TGTGCCAGCAGGAATCAGGGTATAGGTTTCTTT
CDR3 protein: CASRNQGIGFF

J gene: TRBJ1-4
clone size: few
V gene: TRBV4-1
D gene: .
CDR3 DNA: TGCGCCAGCAGCCAAGGTGGATTTGCAACTAATGAAAGACTGTTTTTT
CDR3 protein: CASSQGGFATNERLFF

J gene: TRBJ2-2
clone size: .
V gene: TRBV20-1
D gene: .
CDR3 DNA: TGCAGTGCTAGAGGGGGTGTGAACACCGGGGAGCTGTTTTTT
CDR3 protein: CSARGGVNTGELFF

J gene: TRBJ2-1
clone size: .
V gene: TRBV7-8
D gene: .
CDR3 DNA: TGTGCCAGCAGCCCAAAGGGAGGGGGGCCGCAGGTGCAGTTCTTC
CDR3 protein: CASSPKGGGPQVQFF

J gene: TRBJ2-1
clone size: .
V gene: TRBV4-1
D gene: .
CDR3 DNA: TGCGCCAGCAGCCCGGCAGGGTCTTGGAACAATGAGCAGTTCTTC
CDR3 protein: CASSPAGSWNNEQFF

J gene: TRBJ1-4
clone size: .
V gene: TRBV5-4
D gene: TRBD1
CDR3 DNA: TGTGCCAGCAGCTTTGACAGGGGTAATGAAAAACTGTTTTTT
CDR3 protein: CASSFDRGNEKLFF

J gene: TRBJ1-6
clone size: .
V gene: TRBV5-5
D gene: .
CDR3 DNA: TGTGCCAGCAGCCATCCACAGGGCTCCTATAATTCACCCCTCCACTTT
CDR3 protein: CASSHPQGSYNSPLHF

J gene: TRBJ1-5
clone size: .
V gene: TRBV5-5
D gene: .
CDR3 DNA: TGTGCCAGCAGCTTGGCCCCGGGATCAAATCAGCCCCAGCATTTT
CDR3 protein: CASSLAPGSNQPQHF

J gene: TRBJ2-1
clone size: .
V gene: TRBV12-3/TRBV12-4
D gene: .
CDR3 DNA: TGTGCCAGCACCTCGCGGGGTTGGGACAATGAGCAGTTCTTC
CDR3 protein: CASTSRGWDNEQFF

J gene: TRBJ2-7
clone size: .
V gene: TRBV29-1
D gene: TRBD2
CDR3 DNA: TGCAGCGGCCTGACTAGCGGGAGGCCTGACGAGCAGTACTTC
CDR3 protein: CSGLTSGRPDEQYF

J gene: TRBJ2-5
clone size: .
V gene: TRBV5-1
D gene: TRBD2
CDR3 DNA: TGCGCCAGCAGCTTGTCGACTAGCGGGGGCCCTGAAAAGACCCAGTACTTC
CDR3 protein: CASSLSTSGGPEKTQYF

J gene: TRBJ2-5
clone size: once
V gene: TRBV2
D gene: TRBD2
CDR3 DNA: TGTGCCAGCAGTGAAGAGGGACTAGCGGGACTCCAAGAGACCCAGTACTTC
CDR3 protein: CASSEEGLAGLQETQYF

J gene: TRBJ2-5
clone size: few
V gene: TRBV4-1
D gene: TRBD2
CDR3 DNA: TGCGCCAGCAGCCCCGCCCGGGGGGGGTTCCAAGAGACCCAGTACTTC
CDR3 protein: CASSPARGGFQETQYF

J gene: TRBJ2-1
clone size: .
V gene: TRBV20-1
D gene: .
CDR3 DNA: TGCAGTGCTAGAGATATTCGGGGGCCGACCTACAGTGAGCAGTTCTTC
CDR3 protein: CSARDIRGPTYSEQFF

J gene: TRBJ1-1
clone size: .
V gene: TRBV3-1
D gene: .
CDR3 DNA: TGTGCCAGCAGCCAAGAGGGGTGGATGAACACTGAAGCTTTCTTT
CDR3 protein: CASSQEGWMNTEAFF

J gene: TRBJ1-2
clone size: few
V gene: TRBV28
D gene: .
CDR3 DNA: TGTGCCAGCAGTCCCTCAGACAGAATCTATGGCTACACCTTC
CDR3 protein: CASSPSDRIYGYTF

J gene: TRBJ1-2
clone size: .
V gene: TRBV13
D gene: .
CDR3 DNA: TGTGCCAGCAGCTCATCGTATAGGGGGGACTATGGCTACACCTTC
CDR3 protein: CASSSSYRGDYGYTF

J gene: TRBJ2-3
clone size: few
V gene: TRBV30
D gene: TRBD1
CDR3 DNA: TGTGCCAGAGGGACAGGCGGGTCAGATACGCAGTATTTT
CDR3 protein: CARGTGGSDTQYF

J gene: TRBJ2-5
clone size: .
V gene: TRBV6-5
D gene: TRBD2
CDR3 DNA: TGTGCCAGCAGGGGAACTAGCGGAAGAGCCCCGAATGAGCAGTACTTC
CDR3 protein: CASRGTSGRAPNEQYF

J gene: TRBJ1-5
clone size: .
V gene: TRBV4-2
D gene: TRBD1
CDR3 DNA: TGTGCCAGCAGCCAAGGTCCTTCTGGTACAGGGGGCGACGGTCAGCCCCAGCATTTT
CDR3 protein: CASSQGPSGTGGDGQPQHF

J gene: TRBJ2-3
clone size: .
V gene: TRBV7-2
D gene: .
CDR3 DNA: TGTGCCAGCAGTAAGGGCCCCACCACAGATACGCAGTATTTT
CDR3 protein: CASSKGPTTDTQYF

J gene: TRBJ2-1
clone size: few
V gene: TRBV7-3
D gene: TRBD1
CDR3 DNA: TGTGCCAGCAGCCGGACAGGGGGTTCTTATGAGCAGTTCTTC
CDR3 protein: CASSRTGGSYEQFF

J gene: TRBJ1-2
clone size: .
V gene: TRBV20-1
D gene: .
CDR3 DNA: TGCAGTGCTGCCGGCTCAGAGGGCTACACCTTC
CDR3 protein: CSAAGSEGYTF

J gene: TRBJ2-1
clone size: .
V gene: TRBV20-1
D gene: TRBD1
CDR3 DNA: TGCAGTGCTAGGAAAATGGGGACAGGGGGTTCCTACAATGAGCAGTTCTTC
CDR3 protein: CSARKMGTGGSYNEQFF

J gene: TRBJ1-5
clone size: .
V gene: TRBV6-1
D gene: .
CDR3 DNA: TGTGCCAGCAGTGAAGACCCTGGAGGGACGGTCACTCGGCCCCAGCATTTT
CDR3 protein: CASSEDPGGTVTRPQHF

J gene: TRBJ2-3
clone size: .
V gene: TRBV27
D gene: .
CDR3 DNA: TGTGCCAGCAGTTTCCGGGACCTGAGCACAGATACGCAGTATTTT
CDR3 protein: CASSFRDLSTDTQYF

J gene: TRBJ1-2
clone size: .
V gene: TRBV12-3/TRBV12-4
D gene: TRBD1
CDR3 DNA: TGTGCCAGCATAAAGGGGGCAGAAGGCTACACCTTC
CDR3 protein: CASIKGAEGYTF

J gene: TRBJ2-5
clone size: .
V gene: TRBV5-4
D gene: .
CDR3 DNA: TGTGCCAGCAGCCCTGGACTCATGAAAGAGACCCAGTACTTC
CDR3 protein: CASSPGLMKETQYF

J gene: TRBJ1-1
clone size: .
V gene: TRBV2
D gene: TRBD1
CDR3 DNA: TGTGCCAGCATCAGGGGGCGGACTGAAGCTTTCTTT
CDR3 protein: CASIRGRTEAFF

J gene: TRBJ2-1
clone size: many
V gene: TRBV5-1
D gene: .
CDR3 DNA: TGCGCCAGCAGCTTGGTGGCTTCCCCAGGCGTTGAGCAGTTCTTC
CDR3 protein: CASSLVASPGVEQFF

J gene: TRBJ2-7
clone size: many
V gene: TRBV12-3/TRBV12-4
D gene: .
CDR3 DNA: TGTGCCAGCAGCTTAAGTGGATACGAGCAGTACTTC
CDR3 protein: CASSLSGYEQYF

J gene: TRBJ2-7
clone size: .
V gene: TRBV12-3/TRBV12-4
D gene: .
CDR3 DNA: TGTGCCAGCAGTATAGGACAGTTCTACGAGCAGTACTTC
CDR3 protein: CASSIGQFYEQYF

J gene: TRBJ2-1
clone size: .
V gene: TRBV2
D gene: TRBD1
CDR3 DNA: TGTGCCAGCAACGGACAGGGGGCGGATGAGCAGTTCTTC
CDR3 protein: CASNGQGADEQFF

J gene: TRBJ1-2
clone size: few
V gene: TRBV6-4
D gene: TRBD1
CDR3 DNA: TGTGCCAGCAGTGACTCGGGGACAGGAACCCCCTATGGCTACACCTTC
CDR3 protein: CASSDSGTGTPYGYTF

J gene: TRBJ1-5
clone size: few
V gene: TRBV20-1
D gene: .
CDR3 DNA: TGCAGTGCTAGAGGGGACGCCAATCAGCCCCAGCATTTT
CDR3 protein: CSARGDANQPQHF

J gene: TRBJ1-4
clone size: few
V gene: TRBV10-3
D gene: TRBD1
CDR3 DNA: TGTGCCATCAGTGAGACAGGGGATGGAAAACTGTTTTTT
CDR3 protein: CAISETGDGKLFF

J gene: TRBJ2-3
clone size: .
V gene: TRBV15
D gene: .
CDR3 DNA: TGTGCCACCAGCAGAGGACTTACAGATACGCAGTATTTT
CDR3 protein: CATSRGLTDTQYF